Sequencing of this TCR beta chain was carried out in a study of T-cell reconstitution after alpha-beta-depleted transplantation in children. General study findings and limits: Where alpha-beta T cells came from about two months after transplant was reportedly several hundred expanded graft clones. TCRbeta diversity was high at day 60 in some patients (a result of surviving recipient T cells and thymic progenitors).

Germline V CDR1 and CDR2: SGHRS, YFSETQ. Trimming left V 4 bases short and J 4 bases short, with 20 bases between. The CDR3 runs to 16 residues. Comment on this clonotype: No antigen is known for it.

Construction of the TCRbeta library involved unique molecular identifiers. Via MiXCR, TCRdb re-called the PCR reads, giving one row per CDR3 protein. Of roughly 790,000 distinct CDR3 sequences listed, under 20% were seen once; the top ten hold around 4.5%. This receptor was obtained from a male patient younger than 18 who had a stem cell transplant for acute lymphoblastic leukemia, so the T cells may come from the graft donor. This chain links TRBV5-1 with TRBJ2-5; D remains unclear. Sequencing used PBMCs, mostly from graft donor cells, obtained 360 days after TCRalphabeta/CD19-depleted stem cell transplant. The CDR3 loop reads CASSLWTVREGETQYF. In nucleotides, the CDR3 is TGCGCCAGCAGCCTGTGGACGGTCCGTGAAGGAGAGACCCAGTACTTC.